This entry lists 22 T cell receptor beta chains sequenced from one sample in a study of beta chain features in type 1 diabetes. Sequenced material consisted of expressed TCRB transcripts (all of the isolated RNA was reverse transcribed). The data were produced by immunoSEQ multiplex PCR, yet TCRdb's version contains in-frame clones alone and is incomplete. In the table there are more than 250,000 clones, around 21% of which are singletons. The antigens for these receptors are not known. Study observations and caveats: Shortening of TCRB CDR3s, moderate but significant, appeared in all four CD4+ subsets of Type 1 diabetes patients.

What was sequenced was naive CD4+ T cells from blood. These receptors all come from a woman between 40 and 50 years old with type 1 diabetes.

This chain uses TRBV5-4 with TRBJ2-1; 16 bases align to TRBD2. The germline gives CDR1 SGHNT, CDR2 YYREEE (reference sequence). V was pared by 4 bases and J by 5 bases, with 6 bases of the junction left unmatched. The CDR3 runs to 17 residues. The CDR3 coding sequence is TGTGCCAGCAGCACAGGGACTAGCGGGAGGGTCCACAATGAGCAGTTCTTC. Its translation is CASSTGTSGRVHNEQFF. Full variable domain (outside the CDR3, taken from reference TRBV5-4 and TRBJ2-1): ETGVTQSPTHLIKTRGQQVTLRCSSQSGHNTVSWYQQALGQGPQFIFQYYREEENGRGNFPPRFSGLQFPNYSSELNVNALELDDSALYLCASSTGTSGRVHNEQFFGPGTRLTVL.

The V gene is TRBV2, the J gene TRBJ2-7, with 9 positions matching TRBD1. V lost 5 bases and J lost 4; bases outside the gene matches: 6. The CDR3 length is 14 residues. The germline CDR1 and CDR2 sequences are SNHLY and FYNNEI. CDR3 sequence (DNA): TGTGCCAGCAGTCCCGGGACAGGGAATTACGAGCAGTACTTC. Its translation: CASSPGTGNYEQYF. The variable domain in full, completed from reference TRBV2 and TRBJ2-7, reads EPEVTQTPSHQVTQMGQEVILRCVPISNHLYFYWYRQILGQKVEFLVSFYNNEISEKSEIFDDQFSVERPDGSNFTLKIRSTKLEDSAMYFCASSPGTGNYEQYFGPGTRLTVT.

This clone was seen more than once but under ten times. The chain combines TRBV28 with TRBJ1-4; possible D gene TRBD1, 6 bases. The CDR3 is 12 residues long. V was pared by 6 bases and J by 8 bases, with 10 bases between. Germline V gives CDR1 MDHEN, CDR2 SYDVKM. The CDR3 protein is CASRTDREKLFF. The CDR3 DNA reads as TGTGCCAGCAGGACAGACAGGGAAAAACTGTTTTTT.

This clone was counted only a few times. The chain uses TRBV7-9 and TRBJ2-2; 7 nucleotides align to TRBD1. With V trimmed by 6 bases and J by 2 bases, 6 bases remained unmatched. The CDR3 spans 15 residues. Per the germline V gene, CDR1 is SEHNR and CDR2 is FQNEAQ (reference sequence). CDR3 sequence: CASSQNRGNTGELFF. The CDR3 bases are TGTGCCAGCAGTCAGAACAGGGGTAACACCGGGGAGCTGTTTTTT.

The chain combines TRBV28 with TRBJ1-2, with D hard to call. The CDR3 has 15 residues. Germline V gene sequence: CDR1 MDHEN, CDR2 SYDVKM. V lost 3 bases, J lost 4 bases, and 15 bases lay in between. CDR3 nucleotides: TGTGCCAGCAGTTTTCGGTCTTCCCGGGGCTATGGCTACACCTTC. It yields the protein CASSFRSSRGYGYTF.

CDR3 in amino acids: CASSFRGVIGYEQYF. DNA of the CDR3: TGTGCCAGCAGTTTTCGGGGGGTGATAGGGTACGAGCAGTACTTC. The rearrangement joins TRBV28 to TRBJ2-7, with 7 bases fitting TRBD2. The V gene's germline CDR1 is MDHEN and CDR2 SYDVKM. This CDR3 is built from 15 residues. V gave up 3 bases and J gave up 4 bases; unmatched junction bases: 9.

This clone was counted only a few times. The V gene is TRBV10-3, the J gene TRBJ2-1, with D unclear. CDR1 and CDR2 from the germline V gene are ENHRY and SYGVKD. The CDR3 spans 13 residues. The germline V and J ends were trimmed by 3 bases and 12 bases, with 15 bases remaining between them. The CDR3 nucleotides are TGTGCCATCAGTGACTCGAGACAAGACGTGCAGTTCTTC. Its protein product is CAISDSRQDVQFF.

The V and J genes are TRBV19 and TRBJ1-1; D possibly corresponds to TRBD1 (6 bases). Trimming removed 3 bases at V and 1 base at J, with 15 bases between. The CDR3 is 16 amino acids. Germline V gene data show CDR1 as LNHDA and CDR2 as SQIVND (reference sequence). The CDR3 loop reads CASSIPRQAGNTEAFF. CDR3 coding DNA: TGTGCCAGTAGTATTCCCCGACAGGCCGGGAACACTGAAGCTTTCTTT.

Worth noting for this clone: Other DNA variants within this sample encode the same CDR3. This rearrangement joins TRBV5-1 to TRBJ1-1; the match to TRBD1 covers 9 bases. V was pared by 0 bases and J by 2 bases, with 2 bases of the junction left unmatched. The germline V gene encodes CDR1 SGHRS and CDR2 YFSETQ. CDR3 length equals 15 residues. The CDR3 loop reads CASSLGGQGNTEAFF. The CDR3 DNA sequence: TGCGCCAGCAGCTTGGGGGGACAGGGAAACACTGAAGCTTTCTTT.

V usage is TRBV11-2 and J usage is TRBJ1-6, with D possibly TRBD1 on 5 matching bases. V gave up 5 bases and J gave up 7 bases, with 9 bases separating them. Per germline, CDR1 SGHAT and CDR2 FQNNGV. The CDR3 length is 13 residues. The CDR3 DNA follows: TGTGCCAGCAGCGGACGGGGGAATTCACCCCTCCACTTT. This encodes CASSGRGNSPLHF.

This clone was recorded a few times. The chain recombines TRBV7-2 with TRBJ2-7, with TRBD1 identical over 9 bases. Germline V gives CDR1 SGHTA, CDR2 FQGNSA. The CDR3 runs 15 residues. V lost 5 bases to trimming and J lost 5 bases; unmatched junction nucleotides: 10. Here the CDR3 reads CASSPRTGEINEQYF. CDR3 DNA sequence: TGTGCCAGCAGCCCCCGGACAGGGGAGATCAACGAGCAGTACTTC.

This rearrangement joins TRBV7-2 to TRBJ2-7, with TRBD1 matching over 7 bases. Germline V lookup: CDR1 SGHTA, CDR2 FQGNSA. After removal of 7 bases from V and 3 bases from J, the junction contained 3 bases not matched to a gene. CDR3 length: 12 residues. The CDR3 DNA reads TGTGCCAGCACTGACAGGGTCTACGAGCAGTACTTC. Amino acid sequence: CASTDRVYEQYF.

The CDR3: CASRGTRGIGELFF. In DNA form, the CDR3 reads TGTGCCAGCCGAGGTACTCGAGGGATCGGGGAGCTGTTTTTT. The genes are TRBV2 and TRBJ2-2; D may be TRBD2 (5 bases). Germline V gives CDR1 SNHLY, CDR2 FYNNEI. CDR3 length: 14 residues. V lost 8 bases and J 7 bases, leaving 17 bases between the germline ends.

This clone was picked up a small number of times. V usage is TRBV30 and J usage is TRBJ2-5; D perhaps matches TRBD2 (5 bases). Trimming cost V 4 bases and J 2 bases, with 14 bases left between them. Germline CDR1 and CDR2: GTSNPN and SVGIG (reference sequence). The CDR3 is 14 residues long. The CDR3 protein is CAWNRLTTQETQYF. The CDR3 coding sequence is TGTGCCTGGAACCGGTTGACTACACAAGAGACCCAGTACTTC. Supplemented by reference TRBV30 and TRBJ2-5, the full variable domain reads SQTIHQWPATLVQPVGSPLSLECTVEGTSNPNLYWYRQAAGRGLQLLFYSVGIGQISSEVPQNLSASRPQDRQFILSSKKLLLSDSGFYLCAWNRLTTQETQYFGPGTRLLVL.

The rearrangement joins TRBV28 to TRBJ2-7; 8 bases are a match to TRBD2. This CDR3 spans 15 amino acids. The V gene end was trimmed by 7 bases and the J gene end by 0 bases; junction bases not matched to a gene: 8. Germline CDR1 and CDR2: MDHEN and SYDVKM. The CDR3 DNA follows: TGTGCCAGCAATAAGCCGGGACTAGACTCCTACGAGCAGTACTTC. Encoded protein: CASNKPGLDSYEQYF.

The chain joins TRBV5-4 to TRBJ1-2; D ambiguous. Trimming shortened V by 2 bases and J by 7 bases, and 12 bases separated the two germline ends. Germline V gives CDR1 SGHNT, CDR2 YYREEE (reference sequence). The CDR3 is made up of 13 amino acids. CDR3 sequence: CASSFFRAGGYTF. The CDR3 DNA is TGTGCCAGCAGCTTTTTTCGAGCGGGTGGCTACACCTTC.

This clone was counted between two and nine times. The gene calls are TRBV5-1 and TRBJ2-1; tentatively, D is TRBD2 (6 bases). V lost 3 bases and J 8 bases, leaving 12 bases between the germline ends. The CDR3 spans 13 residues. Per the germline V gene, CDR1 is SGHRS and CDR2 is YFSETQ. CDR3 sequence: CASSSPREDEQFF. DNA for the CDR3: TGCGCCAGCAGCTCTCCTAGGGAGGATGAGCAGTTCTTC.

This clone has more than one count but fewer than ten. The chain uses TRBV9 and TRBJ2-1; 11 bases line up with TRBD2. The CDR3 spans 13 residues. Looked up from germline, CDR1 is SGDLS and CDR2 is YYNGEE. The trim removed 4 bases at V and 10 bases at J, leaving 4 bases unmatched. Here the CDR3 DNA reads TGTGCCAGCAGCTACCTAGCGGGAGGAGAGCAGTTCTTC. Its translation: CASSYLAGGEQFF.

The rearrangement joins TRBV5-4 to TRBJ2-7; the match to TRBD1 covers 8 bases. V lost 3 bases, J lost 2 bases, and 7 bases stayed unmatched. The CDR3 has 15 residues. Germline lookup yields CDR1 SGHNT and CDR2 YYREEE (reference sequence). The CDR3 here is CASSYRQGRTYEQYF. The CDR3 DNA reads TGTGCCAGCAGCTACCGACAGGGGCGGACCTACGAGCAGTACTTC.

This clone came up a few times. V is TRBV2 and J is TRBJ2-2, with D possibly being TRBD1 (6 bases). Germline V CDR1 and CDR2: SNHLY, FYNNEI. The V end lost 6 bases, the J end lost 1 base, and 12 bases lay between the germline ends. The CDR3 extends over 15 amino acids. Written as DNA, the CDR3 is TGTGCCAGCAGCGACAGGCTGAGGAACACCGGGGAGCTGTTTTTT. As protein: CASSDRLRNTGELFF. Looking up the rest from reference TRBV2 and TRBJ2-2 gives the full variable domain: EPEVTQTPSHQVTQMGQEVILRCVPISNHLYFYWYRQILGQKVEFLVSFYNNEISEKSEIFDDQFSVERPDGSNFTLKIRSTKLEDSAMYFCASSDRLRNTGELFFGEGSRLTVL.

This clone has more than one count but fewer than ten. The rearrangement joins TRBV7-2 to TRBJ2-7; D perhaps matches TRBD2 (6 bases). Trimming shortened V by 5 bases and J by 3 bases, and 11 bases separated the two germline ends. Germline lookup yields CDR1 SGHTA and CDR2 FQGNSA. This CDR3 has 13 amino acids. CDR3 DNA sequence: TGTGCCAGCAGCCCCGGGGGTGACTACGAGCAGTACTTC. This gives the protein CASSPGGDYEQYF.

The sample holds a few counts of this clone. The CDR3 loop reads CASSPPASGRKEQFF. The CDR3 DNA sequence: TGTGCCAGCTCACCACCGGCTAGCGGGAGAAAAGAGCAGTTCTTC. J is TRBJ2-1 and V is TRBV18, with 10 bases aligning to TRBD2. The germline V gene has CDR1 KGHSH and CDR2 LQKENI. This CDR3 region has 15 residues. V lost 0 bases and J lost 10; bases outside the gene matches: 6.